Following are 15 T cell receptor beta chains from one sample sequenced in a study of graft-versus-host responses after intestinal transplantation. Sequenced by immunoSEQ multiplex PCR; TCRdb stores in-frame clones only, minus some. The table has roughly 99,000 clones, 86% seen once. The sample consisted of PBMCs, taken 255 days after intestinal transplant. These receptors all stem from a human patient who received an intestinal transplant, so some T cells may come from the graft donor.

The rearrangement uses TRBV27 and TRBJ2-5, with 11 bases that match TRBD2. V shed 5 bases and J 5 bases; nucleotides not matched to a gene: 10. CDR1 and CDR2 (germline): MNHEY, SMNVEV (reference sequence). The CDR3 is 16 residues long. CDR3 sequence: CASSPTTSGSGETQYF. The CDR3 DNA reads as TGTGCCAGCAGTCCCACAACTAGCGGGAGCGGTGAGACCCAGTACTTC.

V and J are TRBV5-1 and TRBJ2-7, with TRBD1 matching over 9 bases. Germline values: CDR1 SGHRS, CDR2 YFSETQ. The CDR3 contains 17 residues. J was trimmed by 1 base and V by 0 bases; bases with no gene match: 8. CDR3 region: CASSLEVRTGASYEQYF. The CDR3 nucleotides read TGCGCCAGCAGCTTGGAGGTGCGGACAGGGGCGTCCTACGAGCAGTACTTC. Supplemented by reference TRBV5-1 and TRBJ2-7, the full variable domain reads KAGVTQTPRYLIKTRGQQVTLSCSPISGHRSVSWYQQTPGQGLQFLFEYFSETQRNKGNFPGRFSGRQFSNSRSEMNVSTLELGDSALYLCASSLEVRTGASYEQYFGPGTRLTVT.

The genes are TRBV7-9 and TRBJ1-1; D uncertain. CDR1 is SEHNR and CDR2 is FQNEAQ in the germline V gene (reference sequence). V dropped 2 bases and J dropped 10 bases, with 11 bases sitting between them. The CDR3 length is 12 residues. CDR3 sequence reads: CASSLPAEGAFF. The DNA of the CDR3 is TGTGCCAGCAGCTTACCCGCGGAGGGAGCTTTCTTT.

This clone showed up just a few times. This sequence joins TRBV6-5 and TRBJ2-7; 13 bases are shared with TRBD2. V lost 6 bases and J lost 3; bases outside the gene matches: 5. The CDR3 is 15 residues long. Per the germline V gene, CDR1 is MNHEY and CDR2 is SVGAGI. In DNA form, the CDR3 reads TGTGCCAGCAGCTTGACTAGCGGGGGGATCTACGAGCAGTACTTC. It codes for CASSLTSGGIYEQYF.

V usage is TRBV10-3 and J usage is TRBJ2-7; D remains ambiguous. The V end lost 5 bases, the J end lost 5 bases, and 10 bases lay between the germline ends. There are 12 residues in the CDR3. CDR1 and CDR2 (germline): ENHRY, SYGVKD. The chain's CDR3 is CAISTRFHEQYF. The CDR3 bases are TGTGCCATCAGTACCCGGTTCCACGAGCAGTACTTC.

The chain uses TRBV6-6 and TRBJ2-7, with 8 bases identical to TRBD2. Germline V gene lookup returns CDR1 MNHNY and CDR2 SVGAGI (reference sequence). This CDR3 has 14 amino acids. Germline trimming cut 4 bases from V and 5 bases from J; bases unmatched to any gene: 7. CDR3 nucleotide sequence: TGTGCCAGCAGTTCCACGGGAGGGCGACACGAGCAGTACTTC. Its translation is CASSSTGGRHEQYF.

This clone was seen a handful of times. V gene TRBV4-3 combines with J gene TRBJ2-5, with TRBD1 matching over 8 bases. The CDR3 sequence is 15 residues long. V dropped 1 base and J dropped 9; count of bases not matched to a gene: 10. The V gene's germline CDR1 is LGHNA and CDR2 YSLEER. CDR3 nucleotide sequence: TGCGCCAGCAGCCAAGGCCCTAGGACAGGGTCGCCCCAGTACTTC. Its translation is CASSQGPRTGSPQYF.

The CDR3 DNA is TGTGCCAGCAGTGAACTACGGGGGCGCTCGGTTGCAACTAATGAAAAACTGTTTTTT. It yields the protein CASSELRGRSVATNEKLFF. The genes are TRBV6-1 and TRBJ1-4, with a weak D call TRBD1 (6 bases). Trimming removed 2 bases at V and 0 bases at J, with 19 bases between. CDR1 is MNHNS and CDR2 is SASEGT in the germline V gene. The CDR3 contains 19 residues.

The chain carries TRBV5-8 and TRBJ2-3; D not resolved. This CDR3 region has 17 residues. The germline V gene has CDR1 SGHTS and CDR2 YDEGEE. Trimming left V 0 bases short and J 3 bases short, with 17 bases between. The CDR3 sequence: CASSLAAASLWTDTQYF. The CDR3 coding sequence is TGTGCCAGCAGCTTGGCGGCCGCATCTTTGTGGACAGATACGCAGTATTTT. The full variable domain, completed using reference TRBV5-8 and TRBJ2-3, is EAGVTQSPTHLIKTRGQQATLRCSPISGHTSVYWYQQALGLGLQFLLWYDEGEERNRGNFPPRFSGRQFPNYSSELNVNALELEDSALYLCASSLAAASLWTDTQYFGPGTRLTVL.

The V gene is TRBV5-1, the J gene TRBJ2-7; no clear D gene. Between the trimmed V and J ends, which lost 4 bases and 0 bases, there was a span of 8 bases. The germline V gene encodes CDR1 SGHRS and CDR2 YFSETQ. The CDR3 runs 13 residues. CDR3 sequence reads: CASSVDTSYEQYV. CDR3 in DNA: TGCGCCAGCAGCGTTGACACCTCCTACGAGCAGTACGTC.

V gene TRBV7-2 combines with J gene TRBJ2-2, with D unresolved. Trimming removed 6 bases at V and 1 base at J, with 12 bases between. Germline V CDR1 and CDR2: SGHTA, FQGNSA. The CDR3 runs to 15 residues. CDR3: CASRFKPGNTGELFF. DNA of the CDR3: TGTGCCAGCAGATTCAAGCCGGGGAACACCGGGGAGCTGTTTTTT.

The CDR3 coding sequence is TGTGCCAGCAGTGAATCAGGATACAATCAGCCCCAGCATTTT. This sequence encodes CASSESGYNQPQHF. This chain uses TRBV25-1 with TRBJ1-5; D gene uncertain. Trimming stripped 1 base from V and 3 bases from J, with 7 bases between. CDR1 is MGHDK and CDR2 is SYGVNS in the germline V gene. The CDR3 is 14 amino acids.

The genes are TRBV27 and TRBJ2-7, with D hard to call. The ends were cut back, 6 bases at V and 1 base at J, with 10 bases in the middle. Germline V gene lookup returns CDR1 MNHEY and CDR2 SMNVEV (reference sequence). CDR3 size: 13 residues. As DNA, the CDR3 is TGTGCCAGCAGCCCCGACACATCCTACGAGCAGTACTTC. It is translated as CASSPDTSYEQYF.

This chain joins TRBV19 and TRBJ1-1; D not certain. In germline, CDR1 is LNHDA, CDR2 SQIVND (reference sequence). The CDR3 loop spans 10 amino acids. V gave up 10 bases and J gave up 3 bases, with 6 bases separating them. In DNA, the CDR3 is TGTGCCACCCGAGACACTGAAGCTTTCTTT. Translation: CATRDTEAFF.

The chain's CDR3 is CASSMTGIYNEQFF. The CDR3, as DNA: TGTGCCAGTAGTATGACAGGGATTTACAATGAGCAGTTCTTC. This sequence joins TRBV19 and TRBJ2-1, with 7 bases lining up with TRBD1. The CDR3 extends over 14 amino acids. The J segment lost 4 bases and the V segment lost 3 bases, leaving 3 bases of the junction unmatched. Germline lookup yields CDR1 LNHDA and CDR2 SQIVND (reference sequence).